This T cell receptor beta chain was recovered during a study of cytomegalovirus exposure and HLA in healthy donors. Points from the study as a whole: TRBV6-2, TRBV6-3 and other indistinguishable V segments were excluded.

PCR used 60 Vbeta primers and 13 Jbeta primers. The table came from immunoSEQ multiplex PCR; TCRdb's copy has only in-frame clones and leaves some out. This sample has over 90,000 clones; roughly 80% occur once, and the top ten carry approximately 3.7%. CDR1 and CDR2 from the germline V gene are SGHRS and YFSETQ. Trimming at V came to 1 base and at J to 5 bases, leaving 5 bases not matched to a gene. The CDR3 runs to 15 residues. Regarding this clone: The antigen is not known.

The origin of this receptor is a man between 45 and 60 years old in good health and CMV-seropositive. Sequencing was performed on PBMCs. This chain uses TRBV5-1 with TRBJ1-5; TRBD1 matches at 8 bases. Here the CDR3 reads CASSLWSGGDQPQHF. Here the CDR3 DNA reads TGCGCCAGCAGCTTGTGGTCAGGGGGCGATCAGCCCCAGCATTTT.